The next 23 T cell receptor beta chains were all read from a single sample in a study of follicular helper T cells after annual influenza vaccination. Profiled with immunoSEQ multiplex PCR; TCRdb holds only in-frame clones, not every one. The table lists more than 9,000 clones, 70% to 90% of them singletons. As for time point: 2015-2016 season, 7 days after influenza vaccination. Specimen: CXCR5+ CD38- circulating T follicular helper cells from blood, collected 7 days after influenza vaccination. Subset denoted: circulating Tfh, non-naive CD4+CXCR5+PD-1+ (ICOS+CD38+ or ICOS-CD38-). All receptors come from an adult who received the influenza vaccine.

The chain combines TRBV7-9 with TRBJ1-2; 7 bases map to TRBD1. In germline, CDR1 is SEHNR, CDR2 FQNEAQ (reference sequence). CDR3 size: 19 residues. V was clipped by 5 bases and J by 4 bases; unmatched bases: 22. The CDR3 protein is CASSPERPGQRKVRYGYTF. The CDR3 DNA follows: TGTGCCAGCAGCCCTGAAAGACCGGGACAGAGAAAGGTTCGCTATGGCTACACCTTC.

The chain couples TRBV5-1 to TRBJ1-1, with D perhaps TRBD1 (6 bases). The CDR3 has 13 residues. Germline V gene lookup returns CDR1 SGHRS and CDR2 YFSETQ. Trimming cost V 1 base and J 8 bases, with 12 bases left between them. The CDR3 spells CASSLSNREEAFF. The DNA of the CDR3 is TGCGCCAGCAGCTTGTCTAACAGGGAGGAAGCTTTCTTT. Looking up the rest from reference TRBV5-1 and TRBJ1-1 gives the full variable domain: KAGVTQTPRYLIKTRGQQVTLSCSPISGHRSVSWYQQTPGQGLQFLFEYFSETQRNKGNFPGRFSGRQFSNSRSEMNVSTLELGDSALYLCASSLSNREEAFFGQGTRLTVV.

The V call is TRBV7-2, the J call TRBJ2-7; possible D gene TRBD1, 5 bases. Trimming removed 5 bases from V and 4 bases from J, with 21 bases in between. The germline CDR1 and CDR2 sequences are SGHTA and FQGNSA. There are 16 residues in the CDR3. The CDR3 sequence is CASSPPGARAEYEQYF. In nucleotides, the CDR3 is TGTGCCAGCAGCCCGCCTGGGGCCCGAGCTGAATACGAGCAGTACTTC.

The genes are TRBV4-1 and TRBJ1-2; 9 bases are shared with TRBD1. V lost 0 bases and J lost 2; bases outside the gene matches: 13. Germline CDR1 is MGHRA and CDR2 is YSYEKL. The CDR3 is 19 residues long. CDR3 nucleotides: TGCGCCAGCAGCCAAGATTGGAGGACAGGGGAGAGGGTAAACTATGGCTACACCTTC. Its protein product is CASSQDWRTGERVNYGYTF.

The chain has TRBV7-2 and TRBJ1-1, with D possibly being TRBD1 (5 bases). The CDR3 is 14 amino acids. Germline CDR1 reads SGHTA; CDR2 reads FQGNSA. The germline V and J ends were trimmed by 2 bases and 4 bases, with 11 bases remaining between them. CDR3 DNA: TGTGCCAGCAGCTTACCGGGTAGGGGCACTGAAGCTTTCTTT. Protein: CASSLPGRGTEAFF.

The gene calls are TRBV7-9 and TRBJ1-1; 12 nucleotides align to TRBD1. Losses at the gene ends were 4 bases for V and 4 bases for J; bases not matched to a gene: 10. CDR3 size: 17 residues. Germline V gene sequence: CDR1 SEHNR, CDR2 FQNEAQ (reference sequence). The CDR3 loop is CASSSRDRGRPGTEAFF. CDR3 coding DNA: TGTGCCAGCAGCTCCCGGGACAGGGGGCGCCCAGGCACTGAAGCTTTCTTT.

J is TRBJ2-1 and V is TRBV30; D possibly uses TRBD1 or TRBD2 (6 bases each). Germline CDR1 reads GTSNPN; CDR2 reads SVGIG (reference sequence). This CDR3 is 15 amino acids long. V was trimmed by 3 bases and J by 2 bases, leaving 14 bases between them. The CDR3 DNA is TGTGCCTGGAGCGTTAGCGGACAGACCTACAATGAGCAGTTCTTC. Its translation is CAWSVSGQTYNEQFF.

V gene TRBV6-5 combines with J gene TRBJ2-1; perhaps TRBD2 as D (6 bases). V was pared by 4 bases and J by 8 bases, with 18 bases between. CDR3 length: 15 amino acids. Germline CDR1 and CDR2: MNHEY and SVGAGI. The chain's CDR3 is CASSSPGLLGDEQFF. The DNA of the CDR3 is TGTGCCAGCAGTTCTCCAGGACTACTAGGGGATGAGCAGTTCTTC.

The chain is built from TRBV2 and TRBJ2-1; D is unresolved. Trimming removed 8 bases at V and 4 bases at J, with 15 bases between. CDR3 length equals 14 residues. From germline, CDR1 is SNHLY and CDR2 FYNNEI. The CDR3 bases are TGTGCCAGCGCCGGTCAGATATCGTACAATGAGCAGTTCTTC. Encoded protein: CASAGQISYNEQFF.

The chain couples TRBV6-5 to TRBJ1-3; unclear D gene. Trimming cost V 5 bases and J 0 bases, with 11 bases left between them. Germline loops: CDR1 MNHEY, CDR2 SVGAGI. CDR3 size: 15 residues. The CDR3 nucleotides read TGTGCCAGCAGTCGGGCCGGCCTCTCTGGAAACACCATATATTTT. Protein: CASSRAGLSGNTIYF.

The chain carries TRBV5-1 and TRBJ2-7; D might be TRBD1 (7 bases). The germline CDR1 and CDR2 sequences are SGHRS and YFSETQ. Trimming stripped 4 bases from V and 6 bases from J, with 14 bases between. This CDR3 region has 13 residues. CDR3 sequence reads: CASSIRQGGEQYF. The CDR3 DNA reads as TGCGCCAGCAGCATCCGTCAGGGGGGCGAGCAGTACTTC.

This clone showed up just a few times. The chain combines TRBV18 with TRBJ2-2; the D is unclear. CDR1 is KGHSH and CDR2 is LQKENI in the germline V gene. Trimming left V 0 bases short and J 4 bases short, with 3 bases between. This CDR3 is built from 13 residues. The CDR3 loop is CASSPPSTGELFF. The DNA of the CDR3 is TGTGCCAGCTCACCACCGTCCACCGGGGAGCTGTTTTTT.

The chain couples TRBV11-3 to TRBJ2-2; D uncertain. CDR3 length: 13 residues. CDR1 is SGHNT and CDR2 is YENEEA in the germline V gene. The V gene lost 5 bases and the J gene lost 7 bases, with 11 bases spanning the gap. The CDR3 nucleotides read TGTGCCAGCAGCAGATTGTACGGCGGGGAGCTGTTTTTT. It encodes CASSRLYGGELFF.

The chain recombines TRBV19 with TRBJ2-3; D gene ambiguous. Germline-derived CDR1 and CDR2 are LNHDA and SQIVND (reference sequence). This CDR3 is built from 15 residues. V was cut by 5 bases and J by 3 bases, with 15 bases left in between. The CDR3: CASSDRSSRTDTQYF. DNA of the CDR3: TGTGCCAGTAGTGACCGATCCTCCAGGACAGATACGCAGTATTTT.

This clone was observed once. The V call is TRBV5-1, the J call TRBJ2-7; TRBD1 aligns across 9 bases. Germline CDR1 SGHRS, CDR2 YFSETQ. The CDR3 length is 14 residues. V gave up 4 bases and J gave up 4 bases; unmatched junction bases: 6. CDR3 in DNA: TGCGCCAGCAGCGAGGGACAGGGAGGGTACGAGCAGTACTTC. This sequence encodes CASSEGQGGYEQYF.

This chain links TRBV18 with TRBJ2-4; D not resolved. Trimming pared 0 bases from V and 0 bases from J, leaving 12 bases between. The CDR3 contains 17 residues. CDR1 is KGHSH, CDR2 LQKENI, per germline. CDR3 loop: CASSPPGTLIAKNIQYF. CDR3 nucleotide sequence: TGTGCCAGCTCACCACCGGGCACATTAATAGCCAAAAACATTCAGTACTTC.

The chain employs TRBV30 and TRBJ2-7; possibly TRBD2 for D (5 bases). The length of the CDR3 is 13 residues. Looked up from germline, CDR1 is GTSNPN and CDR2 is SVGIG (reference sequence). V shed 3 bases and J shed 3 bases, with 12 bases lying between them. For the CDR3, the DNA is TGTGCCTGGAGAAGAGGGATAAACTACGAGCAGTACTTC. It encodes CAWRRGINYEQYF.

This clone was observed a few times. The J gene is TRBJ1-2, the V gene TRBV25-1; the D is unclear. The CDR3 length is 13 residues. CDR1 is MGHDK, CDR2 SYGVNS, per germline. V lost 7 bases and J lost 2, with 11 bases in between. The CDR3 DNA follows: TGTGCCAGCACTCGGGGAGGCAACTATGGCTACACCTTC. It specifies CASTRGGNYGYTF.

The chain has TRBV6-6 and TRBJ2-2; tentatively, D is TRBD1 (6 bases). CDR3 length: 12 amino acids. Germline-derived CDR1 and CDR2 are MNHNY and SVGAGI (reference sequence). V lost 7 bases and J 3 bases, leaving 6 bases between the germline ends. The CDR3 region is CASTGDTGELFF. The CDR3 DNA sequence: TGTGCCAGCACAGGGGACACCGGGGAGCTGTTTTTT.

A few counts support this clone. The J gene is TRBJ1-1, the V gene TRBV30; D is perhaps TRBD1 (5 bases). This CDR3 has 15 residues. Germline CDR1 is GTSNPN and CDR2 is SVGIG (reference sequence). Between the trimmed V and J ends, which lost 4 bases and 0 bases, there was a span of 15 bases. CDR3 loop: CAWNRFDSLNTEAFF. In DNA, the CDR3 is TGTGCCTGGAACCGTTTCGACAGCCTGAACACTGAAGCTTTCTTT.

This sequence joins TRBV4-2 and TRBJ1-1, with D unresolved. This CDR3 is 14 amino acids long. Trimming stripped 0 bases from V and 4 bases from J, with 9 bases between. CDR1 and CDR2 from the germline V gene are LGHNA and YNFKEQ. In DNA form, the CDR3 reads TGTGCCAGCAGCCAAGATAGAACGAGCACTGAAGCTTTCTTT. It codes for CASSQDRTSTEAFF.

The chain couples TRBV19 to TRBJ1-1; no clear D. V lost 0 bases, J lost 7 bases, and 15 bases lay in between. Germline V gene sequence: CDR1 LNHDA, CDR2 SQIVND (reference sequence). This CDR3 region has 15 residues. CDR3 DNA sequence: TGTGCCAGTAGTATAGATAGGGTCCCCGTCGTTGAAGCTTTCTTT. Translation gives CASSIDRVPVVEAFF.

The chain is built from TRBV5-1 and TRBJ2-7, with TRBD2 matching 11 bases. CDR3 length equals 15 residues. Trimming cost V 4 bases and J 0 bases; bases outside gene matches: 3. Germline CDR1 SGHRS, CDR2 YFSETQ. The CDR3: CASSLTSGDSYEQYF. DNA of the CDR3: TGCGCCAGCAGCCTGACTAGCGGGGACTCCTACGAGCAGTACTTC.